These 28 T cell receptor beta chains share one sample of origin, sequenced in a study of shared clonotypes between healthy human individuals. Generated by immunoSEQ multiplex PCR, the TCRdb table keeps only in-frame clones and is missing some. The repertoire holds roughly 1 million clones, with around three quarters as singletons. The material sequenced was memory CD4+ T cells from PBMCs. The sample's subset: CD45RA-negative fraction. The receptor set was obtained from a man aged 18-30 years in good health. Some clones in this sample may be carry-over from other donors' samples.

This chain uses TRBV27 with TRBJ1-2, with D tentatively TRBD1 (5 bases). The V gene's germline CDR1 is MNHEY and CDR2 SMNVEV (reference sequence). The CDR3 runs to 15 residues. V shed 1 base and J shed 2 bases, with 11 bases lying between them. This chain's CDR3 is CASSLFGEGNYGYTF. As DNA, the CDR3 is TGTGCCAGCAGTTTATTCGGGGAGGGGAACTATGGCTACACCTTC.

Details on this clone: Other DNA sequences in this specimen translate into the identical CDR3. V is TRBV5-4 and J is TRBJ2-6, with 10 nucleotides matching TRBD1. The CDR3 runs to 17 residues. Germline V gene data show CDR1 as SGHNT and CDR2 as YYREEE (reference sequence). Trimming at V came to 4 bases and at J to 2 bases, leaving 6 bases not matched to a gene. Here the CDR3 DNA reads TGTGCCAGCAGCCCGGGGACAGGGGTGACTGGGGCCAACGTCCTGACTTTC. Protein: CASSPGTGVTGANVLTF.

The chain links TRBV2 to TRBJ2-1; either TRBD1 or TRBD2 may fit D (5 bases each). The germline CDR1 and CDR2 sequences are SNHLY and FYNNEI. This CDR3 has 13 residues. Between the trimmed V and J ends, which lost 4 bases and 9 bases, there was a span of 13 bases. CDR3 DNA sequence: TGTGCCAGCAGTGTGGTATGGGGGACTGAGCAGTTCTTC. Translated, it gives CASSVVWGTEQFF.

This clone was observed a handful of times. The rearrangement joins TRBV5-1 to TRBJ1-1; tentatively, D is TRBD1 (5 bases). From germline, CDR1 is SGHRS and CDR2 YFSETQ. This CDR3 has 14 residues. Deletions cut 5 bases from V and 0 bases from J, with 11 bases between. CDR3: CASRGTQMNTEAFF. In DNA form, the CDR3 reads TGCGCCAGCAGGGGGACGCAGATGAACACTGAAGCTTTCTTT. The full variable domain, rest sourced from reference TRBV5-1 and TRBJ1-1, is KAGVTQTPRYLIKTRGQQVTLSCSPISGHRSVSWYQQTPGQGLQFLFEYFSETQRNKGNFPGRFSGRQFSNSRSEMNVSTLELGDSALYLCASRGTQMNTEAFFGQGTRLTVV.

This clone was recorded a few times. The V gene is TRBV5-6, the J gene TRBJ2-6; 7 bases line up with TRBD2. This CDR3 has 16 amino acids. The trim removed 2 bases at V and 2 bases at J, leaving 4 bases unmatched. Germline assignment: CDR1 SGHDT and CDR2 YYEEEE. The CDR3 nucleotides are TGTGCCAGCAGCTTTGGGGGAGGGGCTGGGGCCAACGTCCTGACTTTC. Translation: CASSFGGGAGANVLTF.

This clone has a single count. This chain connects TRBV6-6 to TRBJ1-1, with 9 bases aligning to TRBD1. Germline values: CDR1 MNHNY, CDR2 SVGAGI (reference sequence). CDR3 length: 15 amino acids. Losses at the gene ends were 6 bases for V and 3 bases for J; bases not matched to a gene: 8. CDR3 nucleotides: TGTGCCAGCAGAGGGGGACAGGGCGGGTACACTGAAGCTTTCTTT. It codes for CASRGGQGGYTEAFF.

This chain uses TRBV7-2 with TRBJ2-5; no definite D call. From germline, CDR1 is SGHTA and CDR2 FQGNSA. The ends were cut back, 2 bases at V and 2 bases at J, with 9 bases in the middle. The CDR3 runs 14 residues. The CDR3, as DNA: TGTGCCAGCAGCTTAAAGGGTAGTCAAGAGACCCAGTACTTC. This codes for CASSLKGSQETQYF.

This clone showed up just once. Here the CDR3 reads CASSLKWGNNQPQHF. The CDR3 region has the DNA TGTGCCAGCAGTTTAAAGTGGGGCAATAATCAGCCCCAGCATTTT. The chain employs TRBV27 and TRBJ1-5, with a possible D match to TRBD1 (5 bases). V shed 2 bases and J shed 4 bases, with 12 bases lying between them. Germline assignment: CDR1 MNHEY and CDR2 SMNVEV (reference sequence). The CDR3 consists of 15 residues.

The chain recombines TRBV5-5 with TRBJ2-7, with D uncertain. Germline V gene lookup returns CDR1 SGHKS and CDR2 YYEKEE (reference sequence). This CDR3 spans 16 amino acids. Trimming pared 4 bases from V and 3 bases from J, leaving 20 bases between. CDR3 sequence (DNA): TGTGCCAGCAGCCCCGGACGCTTTGTAGAAGGCTACGAGCAGTACTTC. It specifies CASSPGRFVEGYEQYF.

This clone appeared many times. The rearrangement uses TRBV28 and TRBJ1-1, with D unclear. The CDR3 is 13 amino acids. The germline V gene encodes CDR1 MDHEN and CDR2 SYDVKM. The germline V and J ends were trimmed by 2 bases and 1 base, with 5 bases remaining between them. The CDR3 coding sequence is TGTGCCAGCAGTTTACCAGGGAACACTGAAGCTTTCTTT. This encodes CASSLPGNTEAFF. The entire variable domain, with the rest obtained from reference TRBV28 and TRBJ1-1, is as follows: DVKVTQSSRYLVKRTGEKVFLECVQDMDHENMFWYRQDPGLGLRLIYFSYDVKMKEKGDIPEGYSVSREKKERFSLILESASTNQTSMYLCASSLPGNTEAFFGQGTRLTVV.

This clone has just one count. The chain employs TRBV30 and TRBJ2-1; the D is unclear. The length of the CDR3 is 14 residues. Per the germline V gene, CDR1 is GTSNPN and CDR2 is SVGIG (reference sequence). The V and J ends lost 2 bases and 8 bases respectively, with 16 bases between them. This chain's CDR3 is CAWSRGQVIDEQFF. As DNA, the CDR3 is TGTGCCTGGAGTCGTGGCCAAGTTATCGATGAGCAGTTCTTC. The entire variable domain, with the rest obtained from reference TRBV30 and TRBJ2-1, is as follows: SQTIHQWPATLVQPVGSPLSLECTVEGTSNPNLYWYRQAAGRGLQLLFYSVGIGQISSEVPQNLSASRPQDRQFILSSKKLLLSDSGFYLCAWSRGQVIDEQFFGPGTRLTVL.

This chain connects TRBV7-9 to TRBJ2-1, with a tentative D call TRBD2 (5 bases). The CDR3 has 15 amino acids. V shed 0 bases and J shed 5 bases, with 11 bases lying between them. Germline loops: CDR1 SEHNR, CDR2 FQNEAQ (reference sequence). Written as DNA, the CDR3 is TGTGCCAGCAGCTTAGCGGGAGTCCCCCACAATGAGCAGTTCTTC. Protein: CASSLAGVPHNEQFF.

The chain joins TRBV2 to TRBJ1-1; a possible D gene is TRBD1 (6 bases). V lost 1 base to trimming and J lost 11 bases, with 11 bases between them. This CDR3 spans 12 amino acids. Looked up from germline, CDR1 is SNHLY and CDR2 is FYNNEI. As DNA, the CDR3 is TGTGCCAGCAGTGAAGACAGGGTTGGGGCTTTCTTT. Translating gives CASSEDRVGAFF.

This clone was observed a few times. A much larger clone lies a single base off, so this may be a read error. The same CDR3 can be traced to other DNA sequences in this sample. The rearrangement joins TRBV6-5 to TRBJ1-1; TRBD1 is a possible D gene (5 bases). The CDR3 totals 14 residues. In germline, CDR1 is MNHEY, CDR2 SVGAGI. V lost 0 bases, J lost 1 base, and 6 bases lay in between. In DNA form, the CDR3 reads TGTGCCAGCAGTTACTCGAGGGGGAACACTGAAGCTTTCTTT. This translates into CASSYSRGNTEAFF.

The chain recombines TRBV28 with TRBJ2-7; the D gene is possibly TRBD1 (6 bases). Germline loops: CDR1 MDHEN, CDR2 SYDVKM. CDR3 size: 11 residues. Trimming cost V 10 bases and J 3 bases, with 10 bases left between them. CDR3 in amino acids: CATRDNYEQYF. CDR3 bases: TGTGCCACTAGGGACAACTACGAGCAGTACTTC.

The V call is TRBV6-5, the J call TRBJ2-7, with 9 bases that match TRBD1. This CDR3 is built from 15 residues. Germline CDR1 MNHEY, CDR2 SVGAGI. V was clipped by 5 bases and J by 0 bases; unmatched bases: 5. The CDR3 DNA reads as TGTGCCAGCAGTACAAGACAGGGGGACTCCTACGAGCAGTACTTC. Its protein product is CASSTRQGDSYEQYF.

J is TRBJ1-3 and V is TRBV30; D not certain. Germline assignment: CDR1 GTSNPN and CDR2 SVGIG (reference sequence). Trimming stripped 0 bases from V and 8 bases from J, with 11 bases between. CDR3 length: 13 amino acids. CDR3 sequence reads: CAWSVQSGDTIYF. The DNA of the CDR3 is TGTGCCTGGAGTGTACAAAGCGGGGACACCATATATTTT.

The chain recombines TRBV2 with TRBJ1-2; D gene ambiguous. The germline CDR1 and CDR2 sequences are SNHLY and FYNNEI. V was cut by 8 bases and J by 7 bases, with 8 bases left in between. The CDR3 contains 10 residues. This chain's CDR3 is CASGALGYTF. CDR3 coding DNA: TGTGCCAGCGGCGCCCTTGGCTACACCTTC.

V gene TRBV27 combines with J gene TRBJ2-6, with D possibly being TRBD1 or TRBD2 (6 bases each). This CDR3 spans 21 amino acids. Germline V gives CDR1 MNHEY, CDR2 SMNVEV (reference sequence). Trimming cost V 6 bases and J 3 bases, with 30 bases left between them. The chain's CDR3 is CASSSSDFAYSGADGANVLTF. The CDR3 coding sequence is TGTGCCAGCAGCTCCTCTGATTTTGCTTACTCGGGGGCGGATGGGGCCAACGTCCTGACTTTC. Full variable domain (remainder filled in from reference TRBV27 and TRBJ2-6): EAQVTQNPRYLITVTGKKLTVTCSQNMNHEYMSWYRQDPGLGLRQIYYSMNVEVTDKGDVPEGYKVSRKEKRNFPLILESPSPNQTSLYFCASSSSDFAYSGADGANVLTFGAGSRLTVL.

This chain connects TRBV28 to TRBJ1-2; D may be TRBD1 (6 bases). In germline, CDR1 is MDHEN, CDR2 SYDVKM. This CDR3 contains 12 residues. Trimming took off 5 bases at V and 8 bases at J, with 12 bases between the two ends. DNA for the CDR3: TGTGCCAGCAGTCCGTACAGGGACGGCTACACCTTC. As protein: CASSPYRDGYTF.

The J gene is TRBJ2-3, the V gene TRBV9; 11 positions agree with TRBD2. Trimming removed 4 bases from V and 4 bases from J; junction bases left unmatched: 11. Germline loops: CDR1 SGDLS, CDR2 YYNGEE. The CDR3 has 17 residues. The CDR3: CASSPRGTSGRADTQYF. The CDR3 DNA reads as TGTGCCAGCAGCCCTCGAGGGACTAGCGGTAGGGCAGATACGCAGTATTTT.

This clone was observed a handful of times. This chain links TRBV7-2 with TRBJ1-4; 9 bases are shared with TRBD1. There are 15 residues in the CDR3. Germline V gene lookup returns CDR1 SGHTA and CDR2 FQGNSA. V gave up 1 base and J gave up 7 bases; unmatched junction bases: 4. CDR3 DNA sequence: TGTGCCAGCAGCTTAGTGGGGACAGGGCGTGAAAAACTGTTTTTT. Translated: CASSLVGTGREKLFF.

This sequence joins TRBV7-2 and TRBJ2-1; D unresolved. The V end was cut by 7 bases, the J end by 2 bases, with 12 bases between. CDR1 and CDR2 (germline): SGHTA, FQGNSA. CDR3 size: 14 residues. In DNA form, the CDR3 reads TGTGCCAGCACCCAGATATGGGCCTACAATGAGCAGTTCTTC. Its protein product is CASTQIWAYNEQFF.

The DNA of the CDR3 is TGTGCCAGCAGTTTACAGGGAGGGGTCTATGGCTACACCTTC. Its protein product is CASSLQGGVYGYTF. This rearrangement joins TRBV27 to TRBJ1-2; D might be TRBD1 (5 bases). Trimming removed 2 bases from V and 4 bases from J, with 11 bases in between. This CDR3 is built from 14 residues. The germline CDR1 and CDR2 sequences are MNHEY and SMNVEV (reference sequence).

This clone was found once. The chain is built from TRBV19 and TRBJ2-2; 8 positions match TRBD2. The CDR3 extends over 16 amino acids. CDR1 and CDR2 from the germline V gene are LNHDA and SQIVND (reference sequence). Trimming removed 6 bases from V and 2 bases from J; junction bases left unmatched: 8. The CDR3 region has the DNA TGTGCCAGTAGCCCCGGGGGACTAGACAACACCGGGGAGCTGTTTTTT. Amino acid sequence: CASSPGGLDNTGELFF.

This chain connects TRBV5-4 to TRBJ1-1; D is unresolved. V lost 0 bases and J 1 base, leaving 10 bases between the germline ends. Germline CDR1 and CDR2: SGHNT and YYREEE (reference sequence). The CDR3 runs to 15 residues. CDR3 DNA: TGTGCCAGCAGCTTGGTAGCACACGGGAACACTGAAGCTTTCTTT. Translated, it gives CASSLVAHGNTEAFF. Supplemented by reference TRBV5-4 and TRBJ1-1, the full variable domain reads ETGVTQSPTHLIKTRGQQVTLRCSSQSGHNTVSWYQQALGQGPQFIFQYYREEENGRGNFPPRFSGLQFPNYSSELNVNALELDDSALYLCASSLVAHGNTEAFFGQGTRLTVV.

In this sample, this clone turned up once. V is TRBV12-5 and J is TRBJ2-1, with D possibly TRBD1 on 6 matching bases. V was shortened by 6 bases and J by 2 bases, with 14 bases between the two germline ends. The CDR3 is made up of 15 amino acids. CDR1 and CDR2 (germline): LGHNT, FRNRAP. The CDR3 bases are TGTGCTAGTGGGGCCGCCGGGACAACCTACAATGAGCAGTTCTTC. It specifies CASGAAGTTYNEQFF.

This clone was seen just once. V is TRBV27 and J is TRBJ2-7; D might be TRBD1 (5 bases). V lost 10 bases to trimming and J lost 6 bases, with 22 bases between them. The CDR3 sequence is 14 residues long. Germline CDR1 reads MNHEY; CDR2 reads SMNVEV (reference sequence). CDR3 region: CATTKVGQSTEQYF. The CDR3 DNA follows: TGTGCCACCACGAAGGTTGGACAAAGCACCGAGCAGTACTTC.